The clone carrying this T cell receptor beta chain was seen at least ten times. The data derive from a study of blood T cells in healthy people across ages. Study context: Capture via template switching afforded approximately one barcoded beta molecule per two T cells.

A second PCR of roughly 7 to 11 cycles used a sample-barcoded 5' primer and a J-beta primer mix. TCRdb itself ran the 5' RACE reads through MiXCR, one entry per CDR3 protein. Of approximately 850,000 distinct CDR3 sequences in the sample, approximately 44% were seen once. This CDR3 is 17 amino acids long. Trimming took 2 bases from V and 0 from J; bases not matched to a gene: 10. Germline CDR1 SQVTM, CDR2 ANQGSEA. Sample: blood. This chain uses TRBV29-1 with TRBJ2-1, with TRBD1 matching 7 bases. The sequence came from a man aged 60-69 years in good health. The CDR3 reads CSVESPHGDSSYNEQFF. The DNA for the CDR3 is TGCAGCGTTGAAAGCCCCCACGGGGACAGCTCCTACAATGAGCAGTTCTTC.